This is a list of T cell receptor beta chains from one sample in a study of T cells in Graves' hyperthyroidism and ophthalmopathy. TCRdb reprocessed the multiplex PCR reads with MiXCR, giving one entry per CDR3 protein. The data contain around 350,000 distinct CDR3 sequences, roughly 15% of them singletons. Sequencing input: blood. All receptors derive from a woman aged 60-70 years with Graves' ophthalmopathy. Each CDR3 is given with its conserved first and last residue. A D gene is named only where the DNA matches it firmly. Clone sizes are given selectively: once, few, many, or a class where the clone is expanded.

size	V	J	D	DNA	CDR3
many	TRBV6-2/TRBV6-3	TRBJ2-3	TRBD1	TGTGCCAGCAGCGGGACAGGGACATATACGCAGTATTTT	CASSGTGTYTQYF
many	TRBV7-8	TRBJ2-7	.	TGTCGTCCCTTTCCGGCCCCGGGCGAGCAGTACTTC	CRPFPAPGEQYF
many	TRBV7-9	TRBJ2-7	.	TGTGCCAGCAGCGCCGCGGAGGCGGGTCCCCCCTACGAGCAGTACTTC	CASSAAEAGPPYEQYF
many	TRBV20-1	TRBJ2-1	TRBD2	TGCAGTGCTAGAGATTCCCTAGCGGGAGGTAGTTACAATGAGCAGTTCTTC	CSARDSLAGGSYNEQFF
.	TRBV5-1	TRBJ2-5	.	TGCGCCAGCAGCTTGGGCGGAGGGCCCCCGGAGACCCAGTACTTC	CASSLGGGPPETQYF
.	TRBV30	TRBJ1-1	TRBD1	TGTGCCTGGAGTCCCGGGACAGGGACCAACACTGAAGCTTTCTTT	CAWSPGTGTNTEAFF
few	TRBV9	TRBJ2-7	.	TGTGCCAGCAGCGGGGCGGAAAGCTCCTACGAGCAGTACTTC	CASSGAESSYEQYF
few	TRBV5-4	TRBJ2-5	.	TGTGCCAGCAGCTCGGGACCAGTCTTGGAGACCCAGTACTTC	CASSSGPVLETQYF
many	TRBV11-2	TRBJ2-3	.	TGTGCCAGCAGCTTAGAAGAGGGGGCGGCGGGAGCGACAGATACGCAGTATTTT	CASSLEEGAAGATDTQYF
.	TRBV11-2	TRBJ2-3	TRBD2	TGTGCCAGCAGCGGGGAGACTAGCGGTTCTGATACGCAGTATTTT	CASSGETSGSDTQYF
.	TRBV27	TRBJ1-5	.	TGTGCCAGCAGTTTATCTCATGGTCAGCCCCAGCATTTT	CASSLSHGQPQHF
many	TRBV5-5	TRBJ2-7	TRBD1	TGTGCCAGCAGCTTGCTAGGGACAGGGGACGAGCAGTACTTC	CASSLLGTGDEQYF
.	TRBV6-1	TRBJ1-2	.	TGTGCCAGCAGAAGGGGCAGAGGCTATGGCTACACCTTC	CASRRGRGYGYTF
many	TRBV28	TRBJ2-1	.	TGTGCCAGCAGTTCCCTGGAATCCGGAGGGTACTACAATGAGCAGTTCTTC	CASSSLESGGYYNEQFF
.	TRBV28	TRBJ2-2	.	TGTGCCAGCAGACCTAGGACGGCCCTCGAGCTGTTTTTT	CASRPRTALELFF
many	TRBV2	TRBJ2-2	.	TGTGCCAGCAGCCAGGGCCCTGGCACCGGGGAGCTGTTTTTT	CASSQGPGTGELFF
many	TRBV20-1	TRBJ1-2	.	TGCAGTGCTAGGGCCACAGTCTCTGGAGGCTACACCTTC	CSARATVSGGYTF
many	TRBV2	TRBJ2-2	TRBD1	TGTGCCAGCCTTCCGCAGGGGGCCAACACCGGGGAGCTGTTTTTT	CASLPQGANTGELFF
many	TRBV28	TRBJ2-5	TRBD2	TGTGCCAGCACTACCGGACGGGCTAGCGGAAGGGAGACCCAGTACTTC	CASTTGRASGRETQYF
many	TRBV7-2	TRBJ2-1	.	TGTGCCAGCAGCTTAAGTGTAGGCAGGGGCACCCCCGAGCAGTTCTTC	CASSLSVGRGTPEQFF